This T cell receptor beta chain was identified in a study of identical twins. Study results and limitations: Models predicted less out-of-frame TCR alpha sharing in monozygotic twins than was found. Abundant beta clonotypes from cord blood had fewer insertions, unlike memory repertoires, which showed none. Diverse VJ usage suggested most zero-insertion clonotypes were not invariant T cells.

MiXCR, applied by TCRdb to the 5' RACE reads, yields one record per CDR3 protein. The sample contains 1.5 million or so distinct CDR3 sequences, about 32% of which appear only once. To note about this clonotype: Its target is not known.

The germline gives CDR1 SGHAT, CDR2 FQNNGV. The CDR3 totals 14 residues. Trimming shortened V by 0 bases and J by 9 bases, and 12 bases separated the two germline ends. The sample was cord blood. The sequence derives from a newborn girl in good health. The J gene is TRBJ1-5, the V gene TRBV11-2; D remains ambiguous. The CDR3 region has the DNA TGTGCCAGCAGCTTAGATAGAGGTCCGCGGCCCCAGCATTTT. This sequence encodes CASSLDRGPRPQHF.